This passage covers 23 T cell receptor beta chains from one sample sequenced in a study of tumor-infiltrating lymphocytes in oesophageal squamous cell carcinoma. TCRdb ran MiXCR on the PCR reads and lists one entry per CDR3 protein. The sample has 15,000 to 19,000 distinct CDR3 sequences, roughly 50% seen once. The sample consisted of esophageal tumor tissue. Receptors originate from a female donor with esophageal squamous cell carcinoma.

The gene calls are TRBV6-1 and TRBJ1-5; D is unresolved. V was cut by 7 bases and J by 12 bases, with 16 bases left in between. Germline assignment: CDR1 MNHNS and CDR2 SASEGT. The CDR3 has 12 amino acids. CDR3 region: CASTETWDLQHF. The CDR3 nucleotides are TGTGCCAGCACCGAAACTTGGGATCTCCAGCATTTT.

The gene calls are TRBV24-1 and TRBJ2-5, with D uncertain. Germline CDR1 and CDR2: KGHDR and SFDVKD. The V gene lost 5 bases and the J gene lost 0 bases, with 9 bases spanning the gap. The CDR3 sequence is 14 residues long. CDR3 sequence: CATSGNAYQETQYF. CDR3 coding DNA: TGTGCCACCAGTGGGAACGCTTACCAAGAGACCCAGTACTTC.

This clonotype is labeled as medium-sized (0.01 to 0.1%). The genes are TRBV27 and TRBJ2-7; D may match TRBD1 or TRBD2 (5 bases each). The CDR3 extends over 13 amino acids. V gave up 8 bases and J gave up 5 bases, with 16 bases separating them. The germline CDR1 and CDR2 sequences are MNHEY and SMNVEV (reference sequence). The CDR3 is CASRGAGRNEQYF. CDR3 bases: TGTGCCAGCCGGGGAGCAGGGAGAAACGAGCAGTACTTC.

The V gene is TRBV7-2, the J gene TRBJ2-3; D ambiguous. This CDR3 has 13 residues. V lost 7 bases and J 3 bases, leaving 11 bases between the germline ends. Germline assignment: CDR1 SGHTA and CDR2 FQGNSA. The CDR3 coding sequence is TGTGCCAGCACCTATAAGCCTACAGATACGCAGTATTTT. Translated: CASTYKPTDTQYF.

The rearrangement links TRBV7-6 to TRBJ2-5; 9 nucleotides align to TRBD2. CDR1 and CDR2 from the germline V gene are SGHVS and FNYEAQ. CDR3 length: 16 residues. The V segment lost 3 bases and the J segment 1 base; nucleotides outside the gene matches: 6. CDR3 loop: CASSLLAGITQETQYF. The CDR3 region has the DNA TGTGCCAGCAGCTTGCTAGCGGGGATCACCCAAGAGACCCAGTACTTC.

V and J are TRBV7-2 and TRBJ1-5, with D possibly being TRBD1 (6 bases). Trimming removed 1 base at V and 4 bases at J, with 11 bases between. The CDR3 runs 15 residues. Germline V gene lookup returns CDR1 SGHTA and CDR2 FQGNSA. CDR3 protein: CASSLGQVRNQPQHF. The DNA of the CDR3 is TGTGCCAGCAGCTTAGGACAGGTACGGAATCAGCCCCAGCATTTT.

The V and J genes are TRBV6-6 and TRBJ2-1, with 9 bases that match TRBD1. The J call is doubtful: the DNA matches TRBJ2-7 better. Germline CDR1 is MNHNY and CDR2 is SVGAGI (reference sequence). CDR3 length: 14 amino acids. The CDR3 sequence is CASSYGTGLVEQYF. The CDR3 DNA reads as TGTGCCAGCAGTTACGGGACAGGGCTGGTCGAGCAGTACTTC.

This chain connects TRBV10-3 to TRBJ1-1; D gene ambiguous. Trimming removed 6 bases from V and 3 bases from J, with 17 bases in between. Germline V gene sequence: CDR1 ENHRY, CDR2 SYGVKD. This CDR3 region has 15 residues. The CDR3 loop is CAISPGVRADTEAFF. In DNA, the CDR3 is TGTGCCATCAGCCCCGGGGTTCGAGCGGACACTGAAGCTTTCTTT.

Comment on this clonotype: The final CDR3 position lacks the conserved phenylalanine or tryptophan, pointing to a likely read error. Because the CDR3's place on the DNA is in doubt, the DNA is left out and the CDR3 is given as listed by TCRdb. The V call is TRBV28, the J call TRBJ2-5; the table names TRBD1, a call not compared with the DNA. Including both end residues, the CDR3 is 16 amino acids long. The germline CDR1 and CDR2 sequences are MDHEN and SYDVKM. The CDR3 loop reads CASSLHETIRRPIFGA.

This sequence joins TRBV7-2 and TRBJ2-3; D is unclear. The CDR3 spans 15 residues. CDR1 and CDR2 (germline): SGHTA, FQGNSA. V lost 1 base and J 4 bases, leaving 12 bases between the germline ends. CDR3 nucleotide sequence: TGTGCCAGCAGCTTAGAGAAGTCACGCGCAGATACGCAGTATTTT. Its protein product is CASSLEKSRADTQYF.

J is TRBJ2-2 and V is TRBV7-6; D possibly corresponds to TRBD2 (7 bases). The germline V and J ends were trimmed by 6 bases and 6 bases, with 17 bases remaining between them. Germline CDR1 is SGHVS and CDR2 is FNYEAQ. The CDR3 runs to 15 residues. The CDR3: CASSLGGRGSGELFF. As DNA, the CDR3 is TGTGCCAGCAGTCTGGGGGGGCGCGGATCCGGGGAGCTGTTTTTT.

This sequence joins TRBV6-6 and TRBJ1-1; no firm D call. The CDR3 runs to 15 residues. Trimming stripped 0 bases from V and 0 bases from J, with 8 bases between. Germline CDR1 reads MNHNY; CDR2 reads SVGAGI (reference sequence). CDR3 DNA: TGTGCCAGCAGTTACTCGATCAACATGAACACTGAAGCTTTCTTT. Protein product: CASSYSINMNTEAFF.

This clonotype is classed as medium-sized. No conserved phenylalanine or tryptophan ends this CDR3, so it is likely a read error. Because the CDR3's place on the DNA is in doubt, the DNA is left out and the CDR3 is given as listed by TCRdb. This chain joins TRBV7-9 and TRBJ2-6; the table calls TRBD1, which could not be checked here. Germline loops: CDR1 SEHNR, CDR2 FQNEAQ (reference sequence). The CDR3 length is 9 residues, termini included. CDR3 residues: CASSLEGGL.

Concerning this clonotype itself: Since no conserved phenylalanine or tryptophan closes the CDR3, a read error is the likely cause. The limits of the CDR3 on the DNA are not certain, so only TCRdb's listed CDR3 is given. The chain uses TRBV7-8 and TRBJ2-6; the table's D gene call, TRBD2, was not cross checked with the DNA. Germline CDR1 reads SGHVS; CDR2 reads FQNEAQ. Inclusive of both ends, the CDR3 amounts to 18 amino acids. This CDR3 is CASSFPGLAGGETQYFGA.

The chain recombines TRBV6-9 with TRBJ1-4; 7 bases match TRBD1. V trimming: 6 bases; J trimming: 0 bases; junction bases outside the gene matches: 1. Germline V lookup: CDR1 MNHGY, CDR2 SVAAGI. CDR3 length equals 14 residues. CDR3 nucleotide sequence: TGTGCCAGCAGACAGGGGCCAACTAATGAAAAACTGTTTTTT. Protein: CASRQGPTNEKLFF.

Turning to this clonotype: One junction end disagrees with the germline gene, perhaps due to a read error. The chain is built from TRBV7-6 and TRBJ2-5; maybe TRBD1 (5 bases). The CDR3 spans 16 residues. The germline V gene encodes CDR1 SGHVS and CDR2 FNYEAQ. The DNA of the CDR3 is TGTGCTAGCAGCTCAACCCCCACAGGAAATGGAGAGACCCAGTACTTC. Amino acid sequence: CASSSTPTGNGETQYF.

The genes are TRBV19 and TRBJ2-5; 7 positions agree with TRBD2. Matching the DNA end better, TRBJ2-1 makes the J call doubtful. The CDR3 runs 16 residues. The germline V gene encodes CDR1 LNHDA and CDR2 SQIVND (reference sequence). CDR3 sequence (DNA): TGTGCCAGTAGCTCTCACCCCGGACTAGCCTACAATGAGCAGTTCTTC. Translating it yields CASSSHPGLAYNEQFF.

The chain uses TRBV6-5 and TRBJ2-7; D unresolved. Germline V gives CDR1 MNHEY, CDR2 SVGAGI. The CDR3 loop spans 15 amino acids. With 6 bases removed from V and 0 bases from J, the gap between germline ends came to 15 bases. CDR3 bases: TGTGCCAGCAGGAACAGCCTAAAACCCTCCTACGAGCAGTACTTC. It specifies CASRNSLKPSYEQYF.

The rearrangement joins TRBV28 to TRBJ2-6, with unresolved D. Germline CDR1 reads MDHEN; CDR2 reads SYDVKM. The CDR3 totals 15 residues. Trimming removed 4 bases from V and 2 bases from J, with 9 bases in between. In nucleotides, the CDR3 is TGTGCCAGCAGTTCAACAAAGCCTGGGGCCAACGTCCTGACTTTC. Amino acid sequence: CASSSTKPGANVLTF.

The chain employs TRBV6-5 and TRBJ2-5, with D unresolved. The J call may be in error: the DNA end matches TRBJ2-1 better. The CDR3 spans 14 residues. CDR1 is MNHEY, CDR2 SVGAGI, per germline. Here the CDR3 DNA reads TGTGCCAGCAGGGAAAAGTTTTCCGACAATGAGCAGTTCTTC. Encoded protein: CASREKFSDNEQFF.

V usage is TRBV18 and J usage is TRBJ1-5; 7 bases fit TRBD1. The CDR3 covers 15 residues. The germline gives CDR1 KGHSH, CDR2 LQKENI. J was trimmed by 5 bases and V by 6 bases; bases with no gene match: 10. CDR3: CASSHDRAIHQPQHF. The CDR3 nucleotides are TGTGCCAGCTCCCACGACAGGGCAATCCATCAGCCCCAGCATTTT.

Many counts were recorded for this clonotype. This chain joins TRBV5-1 and TRBJ2-1; 7 bases match TRBD2. CDR1 and CDR2 from the germline V gene are SGHRS and YFSETQ. The CDR3 contains 14 residues. The V and J ends lost 3 bases and 7 bases, in that order; junction bases with no gene match: 7. CDR3 in amino acids: CASSWAGVGNEQFF. CDR3 DNA sequence: TGCGCCAGCAGCTGGGCGGGAGTAGGTAATGAGCAGTTCTTC.

This clonotype was counted many times. In nucleotides, the CDR3 is TGTGCCAGCAGTTATTGGGAGACCCAGTACTTC. It translates to CASSYWETQYF. The chain employs TRBV6-1 and TRBJ2-5; no reliable D call. The CDR3 is made up of 11 amino acids. Germline V gives CDR1 MNHNS, CDR2 SASEGT. The ends were cut back, 5 bases at V and 5 bases at J, with 6 bases in the middle.